The rows below give T cell receptor beta chains drawn from one sample of a study of T cell repertoires in ileal Crohn's disease. Here immunoSEQ multiplex PCR was the method, and the copy in TCRdb shows in-frame clones only, minus some. The data contain 5,700 or so clones, around three quarters of them seen just once; the ten biggest clones take up 6.5%. The sequenced material came from ileal tissue. These receptors were taken from an adult with Crohn's disease. Both conserved end residues are part of each CDR3. D genes are given only for firm matches. Clone size is stated in some rows and not others, as once, few, many or a class when expanded.

J | D | V | size | DNA | CDR3
TRBJ2-1 | - | TRBV20-1 | - | TGCAGTGCTTTTCTTCGGGGTGAGCAGTTCTTC | CSAFLRGEQFF
TRBJ1-6 | - | TRBV5-1 | - | TGCGCCAGCAGGGCAACAGCGGGGGGGGATTCACCCCTCCACTTT | CASRATAGGDSPLHF
TRBJ2-1 | - | TRBV25-1 | - | TGTGCCAGCCTCGGACAATCCTACAATGAGCAGTTCTTC | CASLGQSYNEQFF
TRBJ2-7 | - | TRBV5-4 | - | TGTGCCAGCAGCTTTAACGAATACGAGCAGTACTTC | CASSFNEYEQYF
TRBJ2-2 | - | TRBV29-1 | once | TGCAGCGTTGGCCAGATGAACACCGGGGAGCTGTTTTTT | CSVGQMNTGELFF
TRBJ2-5 | TRBD1 | TRBV5-1 | - | TGCGCCAGCAGCTTTTCCGGGACAGGGGGTGAGACCCAGTACTTC | CASSFSGTGGETQYF
TRBJ1-1 | - | TRBV2 | - | TGTGCCAGCAGTGTTGGAGAAGCTTTCTTT | CASSVGEAFF
TRBJ1-1 | - | TRBV6-1 | - | TGTGCCAGCAGGGGACAAGCCGCAGGGAACACTGAAGCTTTCTTT | CASRGQAAGNTEAFF
TRBJ1-5 | - | TRBV11-2 | - | TGTGCCAGCAGCTTAGCGGGATATAGCAATCAGCCCCAGCATTTT | CASSLAGYSNQPQHF
TRBJ1-1 | - | TRBV19 | - | TGTGCCAGTAGTAAGGTGACTGAAGCTTTCTTT | CASSKVTEAFF
TRBJ1-1 | - | TRBV18 | - | TGTGCCAGCTCACCGATGGGGACGATCATTGAAGCTTTCTTT | CASSPMGTIIEAFF
TRBJ2-5 | - | TRBV11-1 | - | TGTGCCAGCAGCTTAACCCGGCAAGAGACCCAGTACTTC | CASSLTRQETQYF
TRBJ2-6 | - | TRBV18 | - | TGTGCCAGCTCACCAGGCTCTGGGGCCAACGTCCTGACTTTC | CASSPGSGANVLTF
TRBJ2-7 | - | TRBV19 | - | TGTGCCAGTAGTATAGGGGTAGGGGGCGAGCAGTACTTC | CASSIGVGGEQYF
TRBJ2-5 | TRBD2 | TRBV7-9 | - | TGTGCCAGCAGCTTGCAGCGGGGGGCCGGAGAGACCCAGTACTTC | CASSLQRGAGETQYF
TRBJ2-7 | - | TRBV5-1 | - | TGCGCCAGCAGCTTGGGTATCACTGGCGAGCAGTACTTC | CASSLGITGEQYF
TRBJ2-2 | - | TRBV6-1 | - | TGTGCCAGCAACCAGGGGGGGAACACCGGGGAGCTGTTTTTT | CASNQGGNTGELFF
TRBJ1-1 | TRBD1 | TRBV28 | - | TGTGCCAGCAAAACAGGGGGTGCTTACACTGAAGCTTTCTTT | CASKTGGAYTEAFF
TRBJ2-1 | TRBD2 | TRBV30 | few | TGTGCCTGGAGAGCTACTAGCGGGAGGCGCTACAATGAGCAGTTCTTC | CAWRATSGRRYNEQFF
TRBJ1-4 | TRBD1 | TRBV7-2 | - | TGTGCCAGCAGCTTCGACAGGGCCACTGAAAAACTGTTTTTT | CASSFDRATEKLFF
TRBJ1-4 | TRBD1 | TRBV19 | once | TGTGCCAGTAGTGATGCCGGGACAGGGACGCGCGAACTGTTTTTT | CASSDAGTGTRELFF
TRBJ1-3 | - | TRBV28 | - | TGTGCCAGCAGTTCGACAGGAGAGACCTCTGGAAACACCATATATTTT | CASSSTGETSGNTIYF
TRBJ2-7 | TRBD2 | TRBV9 | - | TGTGCCAGCAGCGTAGGGCTAGCGGACCTCTCCCACGAGCAGTACTTC | CASSVGLADLSHEQYF
TRBJ1-4 | - | TRBV30 | - | TGTGCCTGGAGTTCGAATGGGGTGCCGAATGAAAAACTGTTTTTT | CAWSSNGVPNEKLFF
TRBJ2-3 | TRBD2 | TRBV30 | few | TGTGCCTGGGGTAGCGGGGGGGCAGATACGCAGTATTTT | CAWGSGGADTQYF
TRBJ1-2 | - | TRBV30 | - | TGTGCCTGGAGGGGGGTGGGAGCAGGGGATTCATATGGCTACACCTTC | CAWRGVGAGDSYGYTF
TRBJ1-1 | - | TRBV7-2 | - | TGTGCCAGCAGCCCGCAGGCTTCGACTGAAGCTTTCTTT | CASSPQASTEAFF
TRBJ1-2 | TRBD1 | TRBV19 | - | TGTGCCAGTAGGAGGACAGGCCGAATGGAAGGCTATGGCTACACCTTC | CASRRTGRMEGYGYTF
TRBJ1-3 | - | TRBV6-5 | - | TGTGCCAGCATCTCAAGTGTCCTCTCTGGAAACACCATATATTTT | CASISSVLSGNTIYF
TRBJ1-6 | TRBD1 | TRBV5-1 | - | TGCGCCAGCAGCTTGGATGGCGGGGGACAGGGTAGTTCACCCCTCCACTTT | CASSLDGGGQGSSPLHF
TRBJ2-7 | - | TRBV27 | - | TGTGCCAGCAGATCCCCCCTGGGTTACGAGCAGTACTTC | CASRSPLGYEQYF
TRBJ1-5 | TRBD1 | TRBV2 | - | TGTGCCAGCAGTTCCGGGACAGGGGGAAATCAGCCCCAGCATTTT | CASSSGTGGNQPQHF
TRBJ2-5 | - | TRBV5-1 | - | TGCGCCAGCAGGAATCAGGAGACCCAGTACTTC | CASRNQETQYF
TRBJ1-2 | - | TRBV20-1 | - | TGCAGTGCTTTCAGACAGTCAGGCTACACCTTC | CSAFRQSGYTF
TRBJ2-5 | - | TRBV7-2 | - | TGTGCCAGCAGCTTTCAGGATAGGGAGACCCAGTACTTC | CASSFQDRETQYF
TRBJ2-1 | - | TRBV19 | - | TGTGCCAGTGCCGCCGGGACTGGCTCCTACAATGAGCAGTTCTTC | CASAAGTGSYNEQFF
TRBJ2-7 | - | TRBV28 | - | TGTGCCAGCAGTCTAGGAGGGACCTTCACCTACGAGCAGTACTTC | CASSLGGTFTYEQYF
TRBJ1-5 | - | TRBV6-5 | - | TGTGCCAGCAGTTACGGGGGGCCGAATCAGCCCCAGCATTTT | CASSYGGPNQPQHF
TRBJ1-2 | - | TRBV7-2 | - | TGTGCCAGCAGCCCAAACCTCTATGGCTACACCTTC | CASSPNLYGYTF
TRBJ2-5 | - | TRBV12-5 | - | TGTGCTAGTGGTTCCTCTCCGAGGGAAGAAACCCAGTACTTC | CASGSSPREETQYF
TRBJ1-1 | - | TRBV7-2 | - | TGTGCCAGCAGCTTATTGCTCCGGGACACTGAAGCTTTCTTT | CASSLLLRDTEAFF
TRBJ1-2 | - | TRBV28 | medium-sized | TGTGCCAGCAGTGGCCCGGGGGCGCAAGGCTATGGCTACACCTTC | CASSGPGAQGYGYTF
TRBJ1-2 | TRBD1 | TRBV29-1 | - | TGCAGCGGGGGCCCTGCGCTCACAGGGGAATGGGACTATGGCTACACCTTC | CSGGPALTGEWDYGYTF
TRBJ2-7 | TRBD2 | TRBV7-9 | - | TGTGCCAGCAGCTCCGGCGGCGGGGGGCAGTACTTC | CASSSGGGGQYF
TRBJ2-7 | - | TRBV6-5 | - | TGTGCCAGCATAGAGGTGGGGGGTGGTGGCGAGCAGTACTTC | CASIEVGGGGEQYF
TRBJ2-1 | TRBD2 | TRBV4-3 | - | TGCGCCAGCAGCCAAGATGGCGCTAGCGGATTCTACAATGAGCAGTTCTTC | CASSQDGASGFYNEQFF
TRBJ1-5 | - | TRBV18 | - | TGTGCCAGCTCCGCGGACAGCCAGAGCAGACCCCAGCATTTT | CASSADSQSRPQHF
TRBJ2-2 | - | TRBV10-3 | - | TGTGCCATCAAAGAGCGGGCAGGAGCGAACACCGGGGAGCTGTTTTTT | CAIKERAGANTGELFF
TRBJ2-1 | - | TRBV2 | once | TGTGCCAGCACCGTGCAGTGGGGGCGGGAGCAGTTCTTC | CASTVQWGREQFF
TRBJ2-2 | - | TRBV7-3 | - | TGTGCCAGCAGCCCTAGATGGGGACCGAACACCGGGGAGCTGTTTTTT | CASSPRWGPNTGELFF
TRBJ2-7 | - | TRBV5-1 | - | TGCGCCAGCAGCACCTGGACCCTCCAACCTGGCGAGCAGTACTTC | CASSTWTLQPGEQYF
TRBJ1-2 | - | TRBV5-1 | - | TGCGCCAGCAGCTTCCAGGGGCAAAACTATGGCTACACCTTC | CASSFQGQNYGYTF
TRBJ2-1 | - | TRBV11-2 | - | TGTGCCAGCAGCTTAGAGTATGAGCAGTTCTTC | CASSLEYEQFF
TRBJ2-2 | - | TRBV11-2 | - | TGTGCCAGCAGCTTAGGGGGGTCCGGGGAGCTGTTTTTT | CASSLGGSGELFF
TRBJ2-7 | TRBD2 | TRBV5-4 | - | TGTGCCAGTGGATCAGCGGGAGGGCCAACCTACGAGCAGTACTTC | CASGSAGGPTYEQYF
TRBJ2-7 | - | TRBV27 | - | TGTGCCAGCAGTTCCAGCGCCGAGCAGTACTTC | CASSSSAEQYF
TRBJ2-5 | TRBD1 | TRBV10-1 | - | TGCGCCAGCAGTGAGTCGGAAGGGGGCAAAGAGACCCAGTACTTC | CASSESEGGKETQYF
TRBJ2-1 | - | TRBV27 | - | TGTGCCAGCAGTTTATTATACGGCCAGGGAGGCGATGAGCAGTTCTTC | CASSLLYGQGGDEQFF
TRBJ2-3 | - | TRBV27 | - | TGTGCCAGCAGTTTGAAGCGGGGCACAGATACGCAGTATTTT | CASSLKRGTDTQYF